These 6 T cell receptor beta chains came from one sample sequenced in a study of T cell changes during pregnancy in multiple sclerosis. The protocol was immunoSEQ multiplex PCR, while the TCRdb copy is restricted to in-frame clones and leaves out a portion. Altogether 35,000 to 45,000 clones are present, 70% to 90% being singletons, with the ten largest covering around 3.9%. This material consisted of CD8+ T cells from peripheral blood mononuclear cells, taken in the first trimester of pregnancy. These receptor sequences come from a female donor with multiple sclerosis, enrolled in a pregnancy study.

CDR3: CSVETGTGRITF. The CDR3 DNA reads as TGCAGCGTCGAGACCGGGACAGGCCGTATCACCTTC. The chain uses TRBV29-1 and TRBJ1-2; TRBD1 matches at 8 bases. J was trimmed by 13 bases and V by 6 bases; bases with no gene match: 13. The CDR3 extends over 12 amino acids. The germline V gene has CDR1 SQVTM and CDR2 ANQGSEA.

The rearrangement joins TRBV14 to TRBJ1-2, with D maybe TRBD1 (6 bases). The CDR3 is 14 amino acids. Trimming removed 1 base from V and 7 bases from J, with 13 bases in between. CDR1 and CDR2 from the germline V gene are SGHDN and FVKESK. The CDR3 region is CASSQGGGTIGYTF. The CDR3 DNA reads as TGTGCCAGCAGCCAAGGAGGGGGGACTATTGGCTACACCTTC. Full variable domain (remainder filled in from reference TRBV14 and TRBJ1-2): EAGVTQFPSHSVIEKGQTVTLRCDPISGHDNLYWYRRVMGKEIKFLLHFVKESKQDESGMPNNRFLAERTGGTYSTLKVQPAELEDSGVYFCASSQGGGTIGYTFGSGTRLTVV.

CDR3 in DNA: TGCGCCAGCAGCTATAACAGGGGGACTAGCACAGATACGCAGTATTTT. This codes for CASSYNRGTSTDTQYF. V usage is TRBV5-1 and J usage is TRBJ2-3, with 8 bases matching TRBD1. Germline trimming cut 3 bases from V and 0 bases from J; bases unmatched to any gene: 6. Germline values: CDR1 SGHRS, CDR2 YFSETQ. This CDR3 is 16 amino acids long.

The J gene is TRBJ1-5, the V gene TRBV7-9; D ambiguous. Trimming stripped 3 bases from V and 6 bases from J, with 6 bases between. The CDR3 runs 12 residues. Germline V gene data show CDR1 as SEHNR and CDR2 as FQNEAQ (reference sequence). The DNA for the CDR3 is TGTGCCAGCAGCTTTTTCTCTCAGCCCCAGCATTTT. Protein: CASSFFSQPQHF.

The J gene is TRBJ1-3, the V gene TRBV25-1; D call uncertain. V was cut by 4 bases and J by 0 bases, with 10 bases left in between. CDR3 length: 15 amino acids. Germline CDR1 and CDR2: MGHDK and SYGVNS. This CDR3 reads CASSVELVSGNTIYF. The CDR3 region has the DNA TGTGCCAGCAGTGTTGAACTTGTCTCTGGAAACACCATATATTTT.

The gene calls are TRBV19 and TRBJ1-1; no clear D gene. The CDR3 contains 11 residues. Germline V gene sequence: CDR1 LNHDA, CDR2 SQIVND (reference sequence). V was clipped by 7 bases and J by 1 base, with 4 bases between them. The CDR3: CASNSNTEAFF. DNA of the CDR3: TGTGCCAGTAACTCGAACACTGAAGCTTTCTTT. The full variable domain, with the rest looked up from reference TRBV19 and TRBJ1-1, is DGGITQSPKYLFRKEGQNVTLSCEQNLNHDAMYWYRQDPGQGLRLIYYSQIVNDFQKGDIAEGYSVSREKKESFPLTVTSAQKNPTAFYLCASNSNTEAFFGQGTRLTVV.